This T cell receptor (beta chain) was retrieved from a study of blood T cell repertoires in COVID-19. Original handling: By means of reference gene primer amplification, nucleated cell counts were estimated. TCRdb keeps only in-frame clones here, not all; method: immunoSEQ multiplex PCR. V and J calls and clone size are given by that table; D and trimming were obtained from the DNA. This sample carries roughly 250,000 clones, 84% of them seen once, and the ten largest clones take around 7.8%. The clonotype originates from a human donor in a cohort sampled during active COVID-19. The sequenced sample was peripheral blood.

CDR3 sequence reads: CASSLARVSGELFF. CDR3 nucleotide sequence: TGTGCCAGCAGCTTAGCTCGAGTGTCCGGGGAGCTGTTTTTT. The chain carries TRBV11-2 and TRBJ2-2; D gene unclear. Trimming took off 1 base at V and 6 bases at J, with 9 bases between the two ends. CDR1 and CDR2 (germline): SGHAT, FQNNGV. The CDR3 length is 14 residues.